This T cell receptor (beta chain) came from a study of T cells in Graves' hyperthyroidism and ophthalmopathy. This clonotype was observed a few times. RNA transcripts served as the template for amplifying TCR beta CDR3 regions. The HTBI primer set was used in a first-round RT-PCR of the TCR CDR3. TCRdb analysed the multiplex PCR reads with MiXCR anew, one entry per CDR3 protein. The table lists around 450,000 distinct CDR3 sequences, around a sixth of them singletons. There are 19 residues in the CDR3. From germline, CDR1 is SGHVS and CDR2 FQNEAQ. Trimming at V came to 2 bases and at J to 1 base, leaving 11 bases not matched to a gene. For Graves' hyperthyroidism to be stable, ophthalmopathy could not progress within 18 months.

The clonotype was recovered from a woman in her late teens or twenties with Graves' hyperthyroidism. The V gene is TRBV7-8, the J gene TRBJ2-5; TRBD2 agrees at 12 bases. The sequenced sample consisted of blood. For the CDR3, the DNA is TGTGCCAGCAGCTTATCGGTTCCTACTAGCGGGGGGTCCCAAGAGACCCAGTACTTC. The encoded protein is CASSLSVPTSGGSQETQYF.